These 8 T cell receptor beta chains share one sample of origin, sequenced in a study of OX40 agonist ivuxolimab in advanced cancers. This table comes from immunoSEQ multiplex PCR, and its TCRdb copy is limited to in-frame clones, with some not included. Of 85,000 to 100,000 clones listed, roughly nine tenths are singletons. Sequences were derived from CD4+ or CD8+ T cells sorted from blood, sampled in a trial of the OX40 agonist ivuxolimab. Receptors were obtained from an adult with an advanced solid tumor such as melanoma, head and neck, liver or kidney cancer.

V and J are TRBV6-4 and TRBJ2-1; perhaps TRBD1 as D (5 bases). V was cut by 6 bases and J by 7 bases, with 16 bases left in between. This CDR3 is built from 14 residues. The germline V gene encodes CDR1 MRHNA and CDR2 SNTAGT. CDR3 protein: CASSDTPGLNEQFF. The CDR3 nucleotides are TGTGCCAGCAGCGACACCCCAGGGTTGAATGAGCAGTTCTTC.

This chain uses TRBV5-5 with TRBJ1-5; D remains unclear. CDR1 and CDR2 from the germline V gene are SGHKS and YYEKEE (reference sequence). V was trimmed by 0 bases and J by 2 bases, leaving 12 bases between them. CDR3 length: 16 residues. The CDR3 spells CASSLAASDGNQPQHF. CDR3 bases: TGTGCCAGCAGCTTGGCGGCATCGGACGGCAATCAGCCCCAGCATTTT.

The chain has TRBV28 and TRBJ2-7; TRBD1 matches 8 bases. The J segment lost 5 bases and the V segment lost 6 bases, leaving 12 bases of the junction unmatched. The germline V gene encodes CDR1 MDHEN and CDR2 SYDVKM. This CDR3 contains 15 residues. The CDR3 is CASSPGTGGKNEQYF. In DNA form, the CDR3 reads TGTGCCAGCAGCCCTGGGACAGGTGGGAAAAACGAGCAGTACTTC.

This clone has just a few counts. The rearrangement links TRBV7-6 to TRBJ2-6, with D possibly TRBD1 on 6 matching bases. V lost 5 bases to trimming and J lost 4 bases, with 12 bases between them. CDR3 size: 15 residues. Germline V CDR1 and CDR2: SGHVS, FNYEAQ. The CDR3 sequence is CASSRRGEGANVLTF. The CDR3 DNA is TGTGCCAGCAGCCGCAGGGGAGAAGGGGCCAACGTCCTGACTTTC. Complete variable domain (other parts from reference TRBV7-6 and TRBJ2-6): GAGVSQSPRYKVTKRGQDVALRCDPISGHVSLYWYRQALGQGPEFLTYFNYEAQQDKSGLPNDRFSAERPEGSISTLTIQRTEQRDSAMYRCASSRRGEGANVLTFGAGSRLTVL.

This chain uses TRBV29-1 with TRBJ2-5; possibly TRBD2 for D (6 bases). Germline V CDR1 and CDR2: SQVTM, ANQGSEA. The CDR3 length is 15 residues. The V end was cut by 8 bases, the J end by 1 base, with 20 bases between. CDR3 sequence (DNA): TGCAGCTATCTTGGGTTTCGGGAGTCCCAAGAGACCCAGTACTTC. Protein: CSYLGFRESQETQYF.

The CDR3 nucleotides are TGTGCCAGCAGCTTGGGACTGGGACAGGGGGACGAGCAGTACTTC. Its translation: CASSLGLGQGDEQYF. V usage is TRBV11-3 and J usage is TRBJ2-7, with TRBD1 identical over 11 bases. The V gene's germline CDR1 is SGHNT and CDR2 YENEEA. V lost 3 bases and J lost 5; bases outside the gene matches: 6. CDR3 length: 15 amino acids.

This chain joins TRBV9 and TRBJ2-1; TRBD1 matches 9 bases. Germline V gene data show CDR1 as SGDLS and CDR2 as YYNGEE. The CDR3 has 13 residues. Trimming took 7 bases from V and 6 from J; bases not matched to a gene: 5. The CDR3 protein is CASGTGPGNEQFF. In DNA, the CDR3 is TGTGCCAGCGGGACAGGGCCGGGCAATGAGCAGTTCTTC.

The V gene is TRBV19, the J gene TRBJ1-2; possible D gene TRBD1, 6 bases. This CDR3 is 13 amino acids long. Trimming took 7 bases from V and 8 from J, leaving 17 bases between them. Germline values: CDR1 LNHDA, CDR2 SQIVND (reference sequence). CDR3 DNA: TGTGCCAGTACAGTTGTCCAGGGGACCGGCTACACCTTC. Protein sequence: CASTVVQGTGYTF.